Included here is one TCR beta chain sequence, with context. Its antigen is currently unknown. The sample belongs to a study of T cell repertoires in cytomegalovirus infection. For the study at large: Researchers turned to recently identified HLA-C-restricted CMV epitopes as well as well-studied HLA-B-restricted ones. Evidence of both CMV infection and a matching HLA type came from public TCR beta signatures.

Germline CDR1 reads SNHLY; CDR2 reads FYNNEI. Trimming took off 5 bases at V and 6 bases at J, with 11 bases between the two ends. The CDR3 is 13 residues long. TCRdb re-analysed the reads in MiXCR, keeping a single row per CDR3 protein. The sample shows hundreds of thousands of distinct CDR3 sequences, under 45% of them seen only once. Study observations and caveats: The response measured ex vivo was dominated by TCR beta clonotypes (HLA-C-restricted and CMV-specific). Using cumulative public TCR beta family frequency, the authors identified those who carried CMV together with the relevant HLA.

This TCR derives from a human donor in good health (CMV status not recorded). Some clones in this sample may be carry-over from other donors' samples. Here the sequenced sample was cultured PBMCs, taken from culture after CMV antigen stimulation. The rearrangement uses TRBV2 and TRBJ1-5, with D perhaps TRBD1 (6 bases). CDR3 nucleotides: TGTGCCAGCAGTAGCCAGACAGGTCAGCCCCAGCATTTT. Encoded protein: CASSSQTGQPQHF.